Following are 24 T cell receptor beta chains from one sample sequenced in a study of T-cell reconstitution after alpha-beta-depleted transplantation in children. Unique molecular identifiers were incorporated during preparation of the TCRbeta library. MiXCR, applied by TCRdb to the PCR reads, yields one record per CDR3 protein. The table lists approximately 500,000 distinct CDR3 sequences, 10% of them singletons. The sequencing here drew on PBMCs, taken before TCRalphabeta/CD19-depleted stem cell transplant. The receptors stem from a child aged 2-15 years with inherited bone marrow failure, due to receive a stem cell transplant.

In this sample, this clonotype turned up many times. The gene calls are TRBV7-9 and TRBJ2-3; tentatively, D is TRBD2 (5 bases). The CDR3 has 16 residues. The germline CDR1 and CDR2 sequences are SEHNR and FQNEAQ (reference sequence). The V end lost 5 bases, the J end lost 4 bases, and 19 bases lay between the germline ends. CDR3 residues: CASSRPPDGVADTQYF. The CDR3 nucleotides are TGTGCCAGCAGCAGACCCCCCGACGGGGTGGCAGATACGCAGTATTTT.

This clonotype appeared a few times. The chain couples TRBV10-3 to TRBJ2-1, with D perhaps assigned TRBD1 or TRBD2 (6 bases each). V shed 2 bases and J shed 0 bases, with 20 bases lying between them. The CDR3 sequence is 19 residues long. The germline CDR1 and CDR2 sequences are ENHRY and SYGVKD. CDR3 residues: CAISEDEVRGQGSYNEQFF. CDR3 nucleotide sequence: TGTGCCATCAGTGAGGACGAGGTCCGGGGGCAGGGCTCCTACAATGAGCAGTTCTTC.

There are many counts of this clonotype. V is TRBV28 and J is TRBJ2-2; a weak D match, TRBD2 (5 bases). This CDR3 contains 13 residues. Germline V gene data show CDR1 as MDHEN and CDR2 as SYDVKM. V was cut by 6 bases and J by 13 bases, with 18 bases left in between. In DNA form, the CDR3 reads TGTGCCAGCAGCGGACTGGTCCAGGTTGGGCTGTTTTTT. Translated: CASSGLVQVGLFF.

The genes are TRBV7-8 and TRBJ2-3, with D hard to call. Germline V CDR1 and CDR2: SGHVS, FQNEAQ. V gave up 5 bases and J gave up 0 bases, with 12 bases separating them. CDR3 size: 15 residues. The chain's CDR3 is CASSTTLQSTDTQYF. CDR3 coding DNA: TGTGCCAGCAGCACGACCTTACAGAGCACAGATACGCAGTATTTT.

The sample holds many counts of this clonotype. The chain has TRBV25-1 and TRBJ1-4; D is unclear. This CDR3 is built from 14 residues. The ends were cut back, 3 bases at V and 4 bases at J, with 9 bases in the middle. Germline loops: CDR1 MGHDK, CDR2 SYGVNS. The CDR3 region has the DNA TGTGCCAGCAGTGACTCGGTCCTTAATGAAAAACTGTTTTTT. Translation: CASSDSVLNEKLFF.

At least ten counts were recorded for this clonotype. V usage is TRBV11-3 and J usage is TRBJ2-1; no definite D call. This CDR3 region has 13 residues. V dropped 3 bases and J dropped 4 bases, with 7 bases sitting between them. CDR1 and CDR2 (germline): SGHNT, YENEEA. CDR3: CASSFDVYNEQFF. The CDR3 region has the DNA TGTGCCAGCAGCTTCGACGTTTACAATGAGCAGTTCTTC.

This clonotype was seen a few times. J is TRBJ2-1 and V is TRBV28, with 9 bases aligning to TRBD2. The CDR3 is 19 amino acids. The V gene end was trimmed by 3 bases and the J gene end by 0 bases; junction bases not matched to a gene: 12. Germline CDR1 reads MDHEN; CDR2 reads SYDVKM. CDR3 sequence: CASSFYAGGPQSSYNEQFF. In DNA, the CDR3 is TGTGCCAGCAGTTTTTATGCGGGAGGGCCTCAGAGCTCCTACAATGAGCAGTTCTTC.

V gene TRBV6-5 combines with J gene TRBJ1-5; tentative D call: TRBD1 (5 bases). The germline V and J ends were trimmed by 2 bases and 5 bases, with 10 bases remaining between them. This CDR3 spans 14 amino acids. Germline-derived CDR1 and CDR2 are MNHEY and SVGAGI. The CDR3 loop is CASSYGGSDQPQHF. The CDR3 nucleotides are TGTGCCAGCAGTTACGGGGGATCAGATCAGCCCCAGCATTTT.

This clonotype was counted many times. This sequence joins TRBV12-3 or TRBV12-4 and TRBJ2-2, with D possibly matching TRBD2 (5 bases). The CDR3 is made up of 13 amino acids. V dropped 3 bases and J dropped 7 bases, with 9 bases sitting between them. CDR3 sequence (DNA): TGTGCCAGCAGTTTGGAACGGGGCGGGGAGCTGTTTTTT. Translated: CASSLERGGELFF.

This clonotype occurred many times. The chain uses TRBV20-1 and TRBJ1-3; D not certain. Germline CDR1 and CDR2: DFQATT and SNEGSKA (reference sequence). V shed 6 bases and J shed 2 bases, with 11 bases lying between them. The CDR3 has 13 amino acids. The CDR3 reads CSAQKAAGNTIYF. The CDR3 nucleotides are TGCAGTGCCCAGAAGGCTGCTGGAAACACCATATATTTT.

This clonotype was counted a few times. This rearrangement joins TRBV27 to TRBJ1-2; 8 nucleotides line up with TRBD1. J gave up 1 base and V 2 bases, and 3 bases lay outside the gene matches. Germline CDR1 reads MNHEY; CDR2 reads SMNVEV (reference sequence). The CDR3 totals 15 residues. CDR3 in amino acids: CASSLRGTGNYGYTF. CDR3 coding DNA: TGTGCCAGCAGTTTACGAGGGACAGGTAACTATGGCTACACCTTC.

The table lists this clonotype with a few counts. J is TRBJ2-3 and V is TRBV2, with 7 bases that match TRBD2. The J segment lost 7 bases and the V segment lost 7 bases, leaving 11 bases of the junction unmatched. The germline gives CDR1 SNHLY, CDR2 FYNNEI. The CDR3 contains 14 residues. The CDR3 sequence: CASNLGAAGNTQYF. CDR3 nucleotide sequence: TGTGCCAGCAATCTGGGAGCAGCGGGGAATACGCAGTATTTT.

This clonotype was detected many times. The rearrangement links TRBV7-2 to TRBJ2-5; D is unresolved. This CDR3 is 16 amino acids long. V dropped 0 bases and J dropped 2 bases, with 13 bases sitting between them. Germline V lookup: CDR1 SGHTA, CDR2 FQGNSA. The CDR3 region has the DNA TGTGCCAGCAGCTTAGCGGATTCAGGACGGCAAGAGACCCAGTACTTC. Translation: CASSLADSGRQETQYF.

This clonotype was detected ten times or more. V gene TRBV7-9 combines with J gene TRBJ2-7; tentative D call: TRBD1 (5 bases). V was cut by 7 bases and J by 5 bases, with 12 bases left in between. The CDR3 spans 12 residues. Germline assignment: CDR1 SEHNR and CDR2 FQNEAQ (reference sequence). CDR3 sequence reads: CASNQGDHEQYF. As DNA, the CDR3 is TGTGCCAGCAACCAGGGCGACCACGAGCAGTACTTC.

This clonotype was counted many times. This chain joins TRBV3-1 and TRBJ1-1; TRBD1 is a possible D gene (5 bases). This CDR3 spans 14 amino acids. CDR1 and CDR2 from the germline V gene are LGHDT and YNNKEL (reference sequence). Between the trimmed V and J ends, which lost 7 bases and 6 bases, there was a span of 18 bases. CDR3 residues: CASTTGGIWPEAFF. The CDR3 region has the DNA TGTGCCAGCACCACGGGGGGGATTTGGCCTGAAGCTTTCTTT.

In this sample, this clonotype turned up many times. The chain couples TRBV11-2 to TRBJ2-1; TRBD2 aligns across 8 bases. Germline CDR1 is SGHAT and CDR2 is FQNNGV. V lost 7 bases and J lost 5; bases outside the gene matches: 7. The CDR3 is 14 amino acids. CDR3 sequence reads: CASMSGRTNNEQFF. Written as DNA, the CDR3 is TGTGCCAGCATGAGCGGGAGAACCAACAATGAGCAGTTCTTC. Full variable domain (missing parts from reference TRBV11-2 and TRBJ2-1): EAGVAQSPRYKIIEKRQSVAFWCNPISGHATLYWYQQILGQGPKLLIQFQNNGVVDDSQLPKDRFSAERLKGVDSTLKIQPAKLEDSAVYLCASMSGRTNNEQFFGPGTRLTVL.

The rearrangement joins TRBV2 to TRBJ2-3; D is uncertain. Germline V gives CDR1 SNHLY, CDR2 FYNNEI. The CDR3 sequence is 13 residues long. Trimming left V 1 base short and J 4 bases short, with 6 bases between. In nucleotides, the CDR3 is TGTGCCAGCAGTGAAGGAGTGGCAGATACGCAGTATTTT. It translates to CASSEGVADTQYF.

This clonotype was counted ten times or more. The CDR3 nucleotides read TGTGCCAGCAGTTCCGGCCTCCTAAACGAGCAGTACTTC. As protein: CASSSGLLNEQYF. The chain recombines TRBV27 with TRBJ2-7; D is unresolved. CDR1 and CDR2 (germline): MNHEY, SMNVEV (reference sequence). Trimming cost V 4 bases and J 5 bases, with 12 bases left between them. The CDR3 consists of 13 residues.

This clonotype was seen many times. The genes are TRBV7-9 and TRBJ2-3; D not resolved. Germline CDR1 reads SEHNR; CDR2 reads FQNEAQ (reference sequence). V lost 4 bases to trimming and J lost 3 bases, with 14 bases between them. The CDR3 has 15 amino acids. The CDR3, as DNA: TGTGCCAGCAGCTCAGTCGTCTGGAAGACAGATACGCAGTATTTT. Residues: CASSSVVWKTDTQYF.

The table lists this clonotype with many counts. The CDR3 sequence is CASSQGTLSGRRGNEQFF. The CDR3 bases are TGCGCCAGCAGCCAAGGGACCCTTAGCGGGAGGAGGGGGAATGAGCAGTTCTTC. This sequence joins TRBV4-1 and TRBJ2-1; 10 positions agree with TRBD2. The CDR3 length is 18 residues. Germline V gene sequence: CDR1 MGHRA, CDR2 YSYEKL. Trimming cost V 1 base and J 7 bases; bases outside gene matches: 13.

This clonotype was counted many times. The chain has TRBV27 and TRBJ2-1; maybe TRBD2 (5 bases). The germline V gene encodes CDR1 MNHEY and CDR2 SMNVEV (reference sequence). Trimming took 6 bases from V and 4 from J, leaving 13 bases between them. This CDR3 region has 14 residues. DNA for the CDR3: TGTGCCAGCAGCCTAGTACTAGGGTACAATGAGCAGTTCTTC. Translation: CASSLVLGYNEQFF.

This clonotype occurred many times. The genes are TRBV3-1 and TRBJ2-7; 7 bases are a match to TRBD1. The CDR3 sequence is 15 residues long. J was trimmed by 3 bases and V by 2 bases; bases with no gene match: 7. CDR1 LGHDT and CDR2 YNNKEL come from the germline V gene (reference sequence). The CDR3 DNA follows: TGTGCCAGCAGCCAAAGGCAGGGGGATTACTACGAGCAGTACTTC. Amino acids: CASSQRQGDYYEQYF.

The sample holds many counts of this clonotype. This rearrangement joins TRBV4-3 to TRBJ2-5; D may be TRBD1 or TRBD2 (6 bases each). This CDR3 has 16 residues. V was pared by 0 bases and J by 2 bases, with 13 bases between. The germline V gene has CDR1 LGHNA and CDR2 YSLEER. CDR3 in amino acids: CASSQDFWGAQETQYF. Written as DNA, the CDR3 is TGCGCCAGCAGCCAAGATTTCTGGGGGGCACAAGAGACCCAGTACTTC.

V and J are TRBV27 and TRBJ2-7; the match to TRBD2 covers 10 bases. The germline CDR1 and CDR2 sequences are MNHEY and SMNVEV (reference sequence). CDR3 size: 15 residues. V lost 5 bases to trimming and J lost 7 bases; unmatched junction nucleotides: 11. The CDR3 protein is CASSPGASGSREQYF. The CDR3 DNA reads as TGTGCCAGCAGTCCAGGGGCTAGCGGGAGTAGGGAGCAGTACTTC.